The clone carrying this TCR beta chain was recorded many times. The antigen remains undetermined. Ophthalmopathy cases scored 3 or more on the Clinical Activity Score and 4 or more on NOSPECS grade, with duration below 3 months. Patients were excluded because of uncontrolled infection, other autoimmune disease, pregnancy or lactation. Orbital computed tomography and thyroid ultrasound, together with serum TRAb and thyroxine and clinical symptoms, were used for diagnoses. Using RNA transcripts as the source, TCR beta CDR3 regions were amplified. The study used the HTBI primer set for a first-round RT-PCR of the TCR CDR3. Using its own MiXCR run on the multiplex PCR reads, TCRdb lists one record per CDR3 protein. This sample has 300,000 to 400,000 distinct CDR3 sequences, with under 20% found just once. This sample is part of a study of T cells in Graves' hyperthyroidism and ophthalmopathy. Study-wide findings and caveats: The majority of expanded thyroid clonotypes above 0.001 also appeared in blood.

The origin of this receptor is a man between 18 and 35 years old with Graves' ophthalmopathy. The sample was blood.

CDR3 DNA sequence: TGTGCTAGTGGTTTGGTACCGGGGAACTATGGCTACACCTTC. It specifies CASGLVPGNYGYTF. V is TRBV12-5 and J is TRBJ1-2; no reliable D call. Germline V CDR1 and CDR2: LGHNT, FRNRAP. V lost 0 bases, J lost 2 bases, and 7 bases lay in between. This CDR3 has 14 residues.